A selection of T cell receptor beta chains follows, all from one sample in a study of CD8+ T cells in alopecia areata. Sequenced by immunoSEQ multiplex PCR; TCRdb stores in-frame clones only, minus some. Of fewer than 250,000 clones detected, around 62% appear once; the ten largest clones hold approximately 0.5%. The sample was CD4+ T cells sorted from blood, taken at week 0. These receptors were taken from a human donor with alopecia areata. Each CDR3 is given with its conserved first and last residue. A D gene is named only where the DNA matches it firmly. Size is stated for part of the rows, as once, few or many counts, or as a class when the clone is expanded.

TRBV29-1,TRBJ1-1,.,.,TGCAGCTCCCGAGGGGGGAACACTGAAGCTTTCTTT,CSSRGGNTEAFF
TRBV9,TRBJ2-5,.,.,TGTGCCAGCAGCTACCGGGTACAGGGATTAGAGACCCAGTACTTC,CASSYRVQGLETQYF
TRBV18,TRBJ1-1,.,.,TGTGCCAGCTCACCGGACTTTGGAGCTTTCTTT,CASSPDFGAFF
TRBV5-1,TRBJ2-7,.,TRBD2,TGCGCCAGCAGTCCGGTTCCGGGACTAGCGGGAGGAGGGTACGAGCAGTACTTC,CASSPVPGLAGGGYEQYF
TRBV7-2,TRBJ2-1,.,.,TGTGCCAGCAGCTTACAGTTGGTAGGGGGGAATGAGCAGTTCTTC,CASSLQLVGGNEQFF
TRBV6-5,TRBJ1-2,.,.,TGTGCCAGCAGCCCCGGGGTTCACTATGGCTACACCTTC,CASSPGVHYGYTF
TRBV27,TRBJ1-1,.,.,TGTGCCAGCCAATTGAACACTGAAGCTTTCTTT,CASQLNTEAFF
TRBV9,TRBJ2-5,.,TRBD2,TGTGCCAGCAGCGTAGGGGGACTAGCGAAAAGAGAGACCCAGTACTTC,CASSVGGLAKRETQYF
TRBV30,TRBJ1-2,.,.,TGTGCCGCCCTTAAAGGGCCAGGGTGGTCTGGCTACACCTTC,CAALKGPGWSGYTF
TRBV5-1,TRBJ2-1,.,TRBD1,TGCGCCAGCAGCTCGCGGACAGGGGATGATTCTGAGCAGTTCTTC,CASSSRTGDDSEQFF
TRBV30,TRBJ1-1,once,.,TGTGCCTGGATGTGGGGAAACACTGAAGCTTTCTTT,CAWMWGNTEAFF
TRBV30,TRBJ2-2,.,.,TGTGCCTGCGGGACAAAGGACACCGGGGAGCTGTTTTTT,CACGTKDTGELFF
TRBV7-2,TRBJ2-7,.,TRBD2,TGTGCCAGCAGCTTAGATCCGTCTACTAGCGCAGCCTACGAGCAGTACTTC,CASSLDPSTSAAYEQYF
TRBV5-4,TRBJ2-4,.,TRBD1,TGTGCCAGCGGTAGGGACAGGGGGATCGTAGCCAAAAACATTCAGTACTTC,CASGRDRGIVAKNIQYF
TRBV30,TRBJ1-1,.,.,TGTGCCTGGAGTCGGGTGGAGGGGACTGAAGCTTTCTTT,CAWSRVEGTEAFF
TRBV7-3,TRBJ2-1,few,.,TGTGCCAGCAGCTCCGGTTACAATGAGCAGTTCTTC,CASSSGYNEQFF
TRBV27,TRBJ1-1,.,.,TGTGCCAGCAGTTCGATCGGGACATGGGAGAACACTGAAGCTTTCTTT,CASSSIGTWENTEAFF
TRBV5-1,TRBJ1-1,.,.,TGCGCCAGCAGGGCCGGGAACACTGAAGCTTTCTTT,CASRAGNTEAFF
TRBV30,TRBJ2-3,few,TRBD2,TGTGCCTGGATAGATTGGCGGGGGGGCCAGGATACGCAGTATTTT,CAWIDWRGGQDTQYF
TRBV7-6,TRBJ2-3,.,.,TGTGCCAGCAGCTTTTTTGGCACAGATACGCAGTATTTT,CASSFFGTDTQYF
TRBV2,TRBJ1-2,.,.,TGTGCCAGCAGCCCGAGTCAGGGGATTAACTATGGCTACACCTTC,CASSPSQGINYGYTF
TRBV9,TRBJ1-4,.,TRBD1,TGTGCCAGCAGCGTGGGACAGGGAGGCGTTGAAAAACTGTTTTTT,CASSVGQGGVEKLFF
TRBV9,TRBJ1-6,.,TRBD1,TGTGCCAGCAGCCAAACGCCGGGACAGGGTGAATCACCCCTCCACTTT,CASSQTPGQGESPLHF
TRBV30,TRBJ1-1,once,.,TGTGCCTGGAGTACAGACAGGATGAACACTGAAGCTTTCTTT,CAWSTDRMNTEAFF
TRBV4-1,TRBJ2-1,.,TRBD2,TGCGCCAGCAGCCCGGGACTAGCGGGAGGGCCGGGTAATGAGCAGTTCTTC,CASSPGLAGGPGNEQFF
TRBV27,TRBJ1-4,few,.,TGTGCCAGCAGTGTCCTCGGGGTTGGGAGGGAAAAACTGTTTTTT,CASSVLGVGREKLFF
TRBV7-2,TRBJ2-1,.,TRBD1,TGTGCCAGCAGCTTAGTAACAGGGGTAATATCGAATGAGCAGTTCTTC,CASSLVTGVISNEQFF
TRBV6-6,TRBJ1-2,.,.,TGTGCCAGCAGTTACCCGGGACGGTATAACTATGGCTACACCTTC,CASSYPGRYNYGYTF
TRBV10-3,TRBJ2-3,.,.,TGTGCCATCAGTGAGTCGGACAGAACTAGCACAGATACGCAGTATTTT,CAISESDRTSTDTQYF
TRBV28,TRBJ1-2,.,.,TGTGCCAGCAGTTTATCGAAAACCTATGGCTACACCTTC,CASSLSKTYGYTF
TRBV6-5,TRBJ1-4,.,.,TGTGCCAGCAGTTACTCACCGGGTTCTAATGAAAAACTGTTTTTT,CASSYSPGSNEKLFF
TRBV5-6,TRBJ1-5,.,TRBD1,TGTGCCAGCAGCTTCGGACAGGGGAGTGGCAATCAGCCCCAGCATTTT,CASSFGQGSGNQPQHF
TRBV4-2,TRBJ1-5,.,TRBD1,TGTGCCAGCAGCCAACCGGGACAGGAGCCCCAGCATTTT,CASSQPGQEPQHF
TRBV11-2,TRBJ2-7,.,TRBD1,TGTGCCAGCAGCGCGGGACAGGCCGGGGGAGCCTACGAGCAGTACTTC,CASSAGQAGGAYEQYF